This T cell receptor (beta chain) was captured in a study of T-cell reconstitution after alpha-beta-depleted transplantation in children. Germline lookup yields CDR1 SGHAT and CDR2 FQNNGV. The CDR3 consists of 14 residues. V lost 4 bases and J lost 5, with 14 bases in between. Unique molecular identifiers were incorporated into the prepared TCRbeta library. Using its own MiXCR run on the PCR reads, TCRdb lists one record per CDR3 protein. The data hold about 200,000 distinct CDR3 sequences, with just over 14% observed a single time. In this sample, this clonotype turned up many times. Material: PBMCs from the stem cell graft donor, obtained from the stem cell graft. The chain recombines TRBV11-2 with TRBJ2-5; tentatively, D is TRBD1 (6 bases). This TCR was sampled from a human donor who donated a stem cell graft to a child with acute lymphoblastic leukemia. CDR3 sequence reads: CASSSNRVGETQYF. CDR3 coding DNA: TGTGCCAGCAGCTCTAACAGGGTCGGGGAGACCCAGTACTTC. Drawing the rest from reference TRBV11-2 and TRBJ2-5, the complete variable domain is EAGVAQSPRYKIIEKRQSVAFWCNPISGHATLYWYQQILGQGPKLLIQFQNNGVVDDSQLPKDRFSAERLKGVDSTLKIQPAKLEDSAVYLCASSSNRVGETQYFGPGTRLLVL.